This entry concerns a single T cell receptor beta chain. This entry belongs to a study of blood T cell repertoires in COVID-19. Study as a whole: Specimens from acute and convalescent COVID-19 originated in the United States, Italy and Spain. T cells, B-cell-depleted T cells, or PBMCs provided the cDNA or gDNA that served as material.

Trimming left V 3 bases short and J 4 bases short, with 16 bases between. CDR3 length: 15 residues. CDR1 and CDR2 from the germline V gene are LNHNV and YYDKDF (reference sequence). Here immunoSEQ multiplex PCR was the method, and the copy in TCRdb shows in-frame clones only, minus some. The sample consists of about 130,000 clones, nearly 70% of them appearing once. The chain has TRBV15 and TRBJ2-7; TRBD2 is a possible D gene (6 bases). The sequenced sample consisted of peripheral blood. The receptor's source is a woman aged 65 to 85 with acute or convalescent COVID-19. CDR3 coding DNA: TGTGCCACCAGCAGTGGGGGAGGACTCCCATACGAGCAGTACTTC. It encodes CATSSGGGLPYEQYF.